Below are 21 T cell receptor beta chains sequenced from a single sample in a study of metastatic and nonmetastatic thyroid tumors. Each patient went into thyroid surgery without having received any treatment. TCRdb reanalyzed the PCR reads via MiXCR. The sample holds around 6,000 clones, approximately 30% seen once. The sequenced material came from adjacent normal tissue. The receptors derive from a female donor with papillary thyroid cancer or a benign thyroid nodule (not recorded which). Some clones in this sample may be carry-over from other donors' samples.

J is TRBJ2-5 and V is TRBV6-1; 8 bases match TRBD2. The CDR3 runs to 15 residues. The V segment lost 7 bases and the J segment 1 base; nucleotides outside the gene matches: 8. Germline assignment: CDR1 MNHNS and CDR2 SASEGT. CDR3 protein: CASNLIAGIQETQYF. The CDR3, as DNA: TGTGCCAGCAATCTCATAGCGGGGATCCAAGAGACCCAGTACTTC.

As to this clone: A junction end diverges from the germline sequence, so it may reflect a read error. The V call is TRBV27, the J call TRBJ1-3, with D perhaps TRBD1 (5 bases). This CDR3 is built from 17 residues. Germline V gene sequence: CDR1 MNHEY, CDR2 SMNVEV (reference sequence). The CDR3 loop is CASSFGYRGAAGNTIYF. The CDR3 DNA reads TGTGCCAGCAGTTTCGGATATCGGGGCGCGGCTGGGAACACCATATATTTT.

V is TRBV2 and J is TRBJ2-7; 9 nucleotides agree with TRBD1. The ends lost 5 bases at V and 0 bases at J; junction bases unmatched: 2. The germline V gene encodes CDR1 SNHLY and CDR2 FYNNEI. The CDR3 runs 14 residues. The CDR3 coding sequence is TGTGCCAGCAGTTCGACAGGGGGCTCCTACGAGCAGTACTTC. It encodes CASSSTGGSYEQYF.

The V gene is TRBV11-2, the J gene TRBJ2-3, with a tentative D call TRBD2 (7 bases). The CDR3 spans 15 residues. The germline V and J ends were trimmed by 6 bases and 9 bases, with 22 bases remaining between them. Germline CDR1 and CDR2: SGHAT and FQNNGV. As DNA, the CDR3 is TGTGCCAGCAGTTCCGGGGGGCGGGGACTGTGGACGCAGTATTTT. Protein sequence: CASSSGGRGLWTQYF.

This clone occurred a few times. V gene TRBV27 combines with J gene TRBJ2-7, with 9 bases lining up with TRBD2. From germline, CDR1 is MNHEY and CDR2 SMNVEV (reference sequence). CDR3 length: 16 amino acids. V lost 6 bases to trimming and J lost 4 bases; unmatched junction nucleotides: 13. This chain's CDR3 is CASSYSGSHSGYEQYF. In nucleotides, the CDR3 is TGTGCCAGCAGCTATAGCGGGAGCCACTCTGGATACGAGCAGTACTTC.

This chain joins TRBV30 and TRBJ2-7; 12 nucleotides align to TRBD2. The germline V gene encodes CDR1 GTSNPN and CDR2 SVGIG (reference sequence). The J segment lost 0 bases and the V segment lost 3 bases, leaving 0 bases of the junction unmatched. CDR3 length: 14 amino acids. CDR3 nucleotides: TGTGCCTGGAGACTAGCGGGAGGCTCCTACGAGCAGTACTTC. Its translation is CAWRLAGGSYEQYF.

This chain joins TRBV6-4 and TRBJ1-5; D uncertain. Trimming removed 10 bases from V and 6 bases from J, with 13 bases in between. The CDR3 extends over 12 amino acids. The germline V gene has CDR1 MRHNA and CDR2 SNTAGT. The CDR3 reads CATTFSGQPQHF. CDR3 nucleotides: TGTGCCACAACGTTCTCCGGTCAGCCCCAGCATTTT.

This clone was observed a handful of times. The V and J genes are TRBV6-2 or TRBV6-3 and TRBJ1-2; 8 nucleotides agree with TRBD1. The V and J ends lost 9 bases and 4 bases, in that order; junction bases with no gene match: 4. CDR3 length: 12 amino acids. Germline V gene lookup returns CDR1 MNHEY and CDR2 SVGEGT. This CDR3 is CASDRGGYGYTF. The DNA for the CDR3 is TGTGCCAGTGACAGGGGTGGCTATGGCTACACCTTC.

The J gene is TRBJ2-5, the V gene TRBV6-6; possibly TRBD2 for D (5 bases). CDR3 size: 14 residues. CDR1 and CDR2 from the germline V gene are MNHNY and SVGAGI (reference sequence). V dropped 4 bases and J dropped 4 bases, with 13 bases sitting between them. This CDR3 reads CASSFGMDPETQYF. The CDR3 DNA sequence: TGTGCCAGCAGTTTCGGGATGGACCCAGAGACCCAGTACTTC.

This clone is judged large. This sequence joins TRBV5-1 and TRBJ1-1; D may be TRBD1 (5 bases). The CDR3 is made up of 14 amino acids. CDR1 and CDR2 (germline): SGHRS, YFSETQ. Trimming stripped 4 bases from V and 3 bases from J, with 13 bases between. The CDR3 region has the DNA TGCGCCAGCAGCAAGACGGTGGGGGACACTGAAGCTTTCTTT. It yields the protein CASSKTVGDTEAFF.

The gene calls are TRBV6-1 and TRBJ2-2; 9 bases align to TRBD2. CDR3 length: 15 amino acids. V shed 5 bases, J shed 2 bases, and the junction held 3 bases outside the gene matches. Germline loops: CDR1 MNHNS, CDR2 SASEGT. The DNA of the CDR3 is TGTGCCAGCAGTCGACTAGCGGATAACACCGGGGAGCTGTTTTTT. It specifies CASSRLADNTGELFF.

This clone was recorded a few times. This may stem from a read error, because a much larger clone lies one nucleotide away. The V and J genes are TRBV28 and TRBJ1-5, with D perhaps matching TRBD1 (5 bases). Germline values: CDR1 MDHEN, CDR2 SYDVKM. The CDR3 runs 13 residues. The CDR3 DNA follows: TGTGTCAGCACCCCCGGGACCGTCCTGTCCCAGCATTTT. It yields the protein CVSTPGTVLSQHF. Complete variable domain (other parts from reference TRBV28 and TRBJ1-5): DVKVTQSSRYLVKRTGEKVFLECVQDMDHENMFWYRQDPGLGLRLIYFSYDVKMKEKGDIPEGYSVSREKKERFSLILESASTNQTSMYLCVSTPGTVLSQHFGDGTRLSIL.

A remark on this clone: The sample holds other DNA sequences that translate to the same CDR3. V gene TRBV7-2 combines with J gene TRBJ2-7; 8 positions match TRBD2. V dropped 0 bases and J dropped 2; count of bases not matched to a gene: 6. Germline values: CDR1 SGHTA, CDR2 FQGNSA. The CDR3 is 16 amino acids. CDR3 amino acids: CASSLAGGDLAYEQYF. As DNA, the CDR3 is TGTGCCAGCAGCTTAGCCGGGGGGGACCTAGCCTACGAGCAGTACTTC.

The chain combines TRBV7-2 with TRBJ1-3; D gene unclear. Trimming removed 0 bases at V and 0 bases at J, with 9 bases between. The length of the CDR3 is 16 residues. Germline CDR1 reads SGHTA; CDR2 reads FQGNSA. The CDR3 region is CASSLASAGSGNTIYF. DNA of the CDR3: TGTGCCAGCAGCTTAGCCAGTGCGGGCTCTGGAAACACCATATATTTT.

Relative to its sample, this clone is medium-sized (0.01 to 0.1%). An end of the junction does not agree with germline; a read error may underlie this. This sequence joins TRBV7-9 and TRBJ2-7; no definite D call. Germline values: CDR1 SEHNR, CDR2 FQNEAQ (reference sequence). This CDR3 has 12 amino acids. CDR3 loop: CASRLDWYEQYF. As DNA, the CDR3 is TGTGCCAGCAGGTTAGACTGGTACGAGCAGTACTTC.

The chain joins TRBV5-1 to TRBJ1-5; D not resolved. This CDR3 is 14 amino acids long. Germline V gene sequence: CDR1 SGHRS, CDR2 YFSETQ. Trimming took 0 bases from V and 7 from J, leaving 11 bases between them. For the CDR3, the DNA is TGCGCCAGCAGCTTGGGGGAATCGAGGCAGCCCCAGCATTTT. This codes for CASSLGESRQPQHF.

The chain joins TRBV5-1 to TRBJ2-1, with TRBD2 identical over 15 bases. The CDR3 is 16 residues long. From germline, CDR1 is SGHRS and CDR2 YFSETQ. The ends lost 4 bases at V and 7 bases at J; junction bases unmatched: 6. CDR3 amino acids: CASSKEGTSGGNEQFF. The CDR3 coding sequence is TGCGCCAGCAGCAAAGAAGGGACTAGCGGGGGGAATGAGCAGTTCTTC.

V is TRBV20-1 and J is TRBJ2-7; TRBD1 aligns across 7 bases. The germline CDR1 and CDR2 sequences are DFQATT and SNEGSKA (reference sequence). Trimming at V came to 2 bases and at J to 4 bases, leaving 8 bases not matched to a gene. The CDR3 loop spans 14 amino acids. The CDR3: CSARREGALYEQYF. Written as DNA, the CDR3 is TGCAGTGCTAGACGTGAGGGGGCGCTTTACGAGCAGTACTTC.

This clone has only a few counts. The chain has TRBV12-3 or TRBV12-4 and TRBJ1-2, with D perhaps matching TRBD1 (5 bases). With 4 bases removed from V and 5 bases from J, the gap between germline ends came to 11 bases. CDR3 length: 13 residues. CDR3 amino acids: CASSWRGPYGYTF. The CDR3 region has the DNA TGTGCCAGCAGTTGGCGGGGACCATATGGCTACACCTTC.

Comments on this clone: The CDR3 ends on some other residue instead of the conserved phenylalanine or tryptophan, so this is likely a read error. The rearrangement joins TRBV20-1 to TRBJ2-7; the match to TRBD1 covers 11 bases. The CDR3 consists of 14 residues. The J segment lost 4 bases and the V segment lost 3 bases, leaving 5 bases of the junction unmatched. Germline V gene data show CDR1 as DFQATT and CDR2 as SNEGSKA (reference sequence). The CDR3 DNA is TGCAGTGCTAGGGGAGGGACAGGGGGTTACGAGCAGTACTTA. Translation: CSARGGTGGYEQYL.

Remarks on this clone: Since no conserved phenylalanine or tryptophan closes the CDR3, a read error is the likely cause. It is unclear where the CDR3 begins or ends on the DNA, so no DNA is shown, and the CDR3 is as TCRdb lists it. The CDR3 loop reads CASSVDPGNSPPHS. The chain combines TRBV9 with TRBJ1-6; the table assigns TRBD1, which was not confirmed against the DNA. Germline V gene data show CDR1 as SGDLS and CDR2 as YYNGEE. The CDR3 region is 14 residues in length, termini included.